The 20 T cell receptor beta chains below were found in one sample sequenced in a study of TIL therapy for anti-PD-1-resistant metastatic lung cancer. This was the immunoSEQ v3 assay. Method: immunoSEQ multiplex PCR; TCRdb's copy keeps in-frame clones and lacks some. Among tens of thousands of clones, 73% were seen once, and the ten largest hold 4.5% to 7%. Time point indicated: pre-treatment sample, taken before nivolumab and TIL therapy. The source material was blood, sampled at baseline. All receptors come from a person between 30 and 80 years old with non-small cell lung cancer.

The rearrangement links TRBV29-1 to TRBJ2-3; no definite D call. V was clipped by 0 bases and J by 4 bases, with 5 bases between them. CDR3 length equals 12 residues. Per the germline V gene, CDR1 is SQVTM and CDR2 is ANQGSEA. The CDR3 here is CSVEEGADTQYF. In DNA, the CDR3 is TGCAGCGTTGAAGAGGGTGCAGATACGCAGTATTTT.

The CDR3 reads CASSLGTSGPTDTQYF. As DNA, the CDR3 is TGTGCCAGCAGCCTCGGGACTAGCGGGCCCACAGATACGCAGTATTTT. The gene calls are TRBV11-1 and TRBJ2-3; 12 nucleotides align to TRBD2. This CDR3 contains 16 residues. Germline CDR1 and CDR2: SGHAT and FQDESV (reference sequence). Unmatched junction bases numbered 5, after V lost 5 bases and J lost 2 bases.

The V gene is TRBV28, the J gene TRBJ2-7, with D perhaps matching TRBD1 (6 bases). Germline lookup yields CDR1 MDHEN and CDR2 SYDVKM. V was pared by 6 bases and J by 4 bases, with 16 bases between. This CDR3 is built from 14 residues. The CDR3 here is CASRGAGTLYEQYF. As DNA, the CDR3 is TGTGCCAGCAGGGGAGCCGGGACACTTTACGAGCAGTACTTC.

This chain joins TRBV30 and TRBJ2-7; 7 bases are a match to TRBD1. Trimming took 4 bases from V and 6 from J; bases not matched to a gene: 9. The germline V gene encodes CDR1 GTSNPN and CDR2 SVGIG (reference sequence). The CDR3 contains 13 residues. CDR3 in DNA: TGTGCCTGGACTCCGGGACAGCGGCTCGAGCAGTACTTC. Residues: CAWTPGQRLEQYF.

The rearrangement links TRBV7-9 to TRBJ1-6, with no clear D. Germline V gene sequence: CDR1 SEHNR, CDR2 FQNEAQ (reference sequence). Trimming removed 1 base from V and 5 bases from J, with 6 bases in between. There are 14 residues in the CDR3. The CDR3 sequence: CASSLEGNNSPLHF. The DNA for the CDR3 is TGTGCCAGCAGCTTAGAAGGGAATAATTCACCCCTCCACTTT.

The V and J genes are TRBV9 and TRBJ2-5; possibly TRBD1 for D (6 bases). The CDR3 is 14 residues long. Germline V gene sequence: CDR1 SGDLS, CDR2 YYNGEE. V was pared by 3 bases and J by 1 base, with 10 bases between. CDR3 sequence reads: CASSAGTSQETQYF. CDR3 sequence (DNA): TGTGCCAGCAGCGCCGGGACAAGCCAAGAGACCCAGTACTTC. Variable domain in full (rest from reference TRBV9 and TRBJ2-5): DSGVTQTPKHLITATGQRVTLRCSPRSGDLSVYWYQQSLDQGLQFLIQYYNGEERAKGNILERFSAQQFPDLHSELNLSSLELGDSALYFCASSAGTSQETQYFGPGTRLLVL.

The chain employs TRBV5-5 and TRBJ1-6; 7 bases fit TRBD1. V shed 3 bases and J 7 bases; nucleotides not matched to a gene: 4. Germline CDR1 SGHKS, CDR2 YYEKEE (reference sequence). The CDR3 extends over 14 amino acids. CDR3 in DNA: TGTGCCAGCAGCTCTTCAGGGGGGAATTCACCCCTCCACTTT. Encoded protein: CASSSSGGNSPLHF.

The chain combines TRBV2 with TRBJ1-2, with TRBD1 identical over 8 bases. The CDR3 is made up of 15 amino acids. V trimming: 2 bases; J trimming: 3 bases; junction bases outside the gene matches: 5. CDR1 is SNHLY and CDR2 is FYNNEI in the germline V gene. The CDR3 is CASSETTTGDYGYTF. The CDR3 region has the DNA TGTGCCAGCAGTGAAACCACGACAGGGGACTATGGCTACACCTTC.

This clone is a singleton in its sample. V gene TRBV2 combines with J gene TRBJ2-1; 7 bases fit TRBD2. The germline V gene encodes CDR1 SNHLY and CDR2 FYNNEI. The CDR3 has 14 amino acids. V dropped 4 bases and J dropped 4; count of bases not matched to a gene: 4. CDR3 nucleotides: TGTGCCAGCAGTGTTCTAGCGGCTTACAATGAGCAGTTCTTC. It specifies CASSVLAAYNEQFF. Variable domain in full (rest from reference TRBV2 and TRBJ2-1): EPEVTQTPSHQVTQMGQEVILRCVPISNHLYFYWYRQILGQKVEFLVSFYNNEISEKSEIFDDQFSVERPDGSNFTLKIRSTKLEDSAMYFCASSVLAAYNEQFFGPGTRLTVL.

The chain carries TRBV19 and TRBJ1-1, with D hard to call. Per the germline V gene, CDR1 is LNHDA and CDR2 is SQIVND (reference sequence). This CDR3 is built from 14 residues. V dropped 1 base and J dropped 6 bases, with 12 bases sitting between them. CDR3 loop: CASSIVGLEPEAFF. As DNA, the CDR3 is TGTGCCAGTAGTATAGTGGGATTGGAGCCTGAAGCTTTCTTT.

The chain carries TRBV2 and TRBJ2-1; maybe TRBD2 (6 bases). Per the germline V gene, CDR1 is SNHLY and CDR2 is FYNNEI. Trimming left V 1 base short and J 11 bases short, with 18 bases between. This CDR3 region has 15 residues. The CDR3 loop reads CASSEGGLADPKQFF. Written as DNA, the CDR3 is TGTGCCAGCAGTGAAGGTGGATTAGCGGACCCGAAGCAGTTCTTC.

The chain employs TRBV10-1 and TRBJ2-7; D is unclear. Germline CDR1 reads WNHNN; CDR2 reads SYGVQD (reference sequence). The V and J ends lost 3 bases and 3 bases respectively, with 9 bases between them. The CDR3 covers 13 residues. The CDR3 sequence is CASSEPENYEQYF. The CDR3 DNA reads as TGCGCCAGCAGTGAACCGGAAAACTACGAGCAGTACTTC.

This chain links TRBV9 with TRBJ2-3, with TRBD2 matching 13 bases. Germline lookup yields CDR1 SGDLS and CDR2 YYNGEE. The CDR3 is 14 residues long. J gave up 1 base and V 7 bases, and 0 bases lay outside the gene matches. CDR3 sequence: CASGTSGGTDTQYF. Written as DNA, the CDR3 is TGTGCCAGCGGGACTAGCGGGGGCACAGATACGCAGTATTTT.

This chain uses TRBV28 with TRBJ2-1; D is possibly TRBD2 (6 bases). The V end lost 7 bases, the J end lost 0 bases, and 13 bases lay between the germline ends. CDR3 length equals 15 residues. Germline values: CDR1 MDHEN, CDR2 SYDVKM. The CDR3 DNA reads TGTGCCAGCACCCCGGGACTCAGCTCCTACAATGAGCAGTTCTTC. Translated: CASTPGLSSYNEQFF.

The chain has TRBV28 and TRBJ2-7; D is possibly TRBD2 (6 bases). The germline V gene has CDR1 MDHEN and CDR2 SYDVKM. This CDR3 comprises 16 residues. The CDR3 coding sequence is TGTGCGATTTCTTTGGGAGGCAGCCACCTCTCCTACGAGCAGTACTTC. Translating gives CAISLGGSHLSYEQYF. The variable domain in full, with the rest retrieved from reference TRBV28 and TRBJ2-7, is DVKVTQSSRYLVKRTGEKVFLECVQDMDHENMFWYRQDPGLGLRLIYFSYDVKMKEKGDIPEGYSVSREKKERFSLILESASTNQTSMYLCAISLGGSHLSYEQYFGPGTRLTVT.

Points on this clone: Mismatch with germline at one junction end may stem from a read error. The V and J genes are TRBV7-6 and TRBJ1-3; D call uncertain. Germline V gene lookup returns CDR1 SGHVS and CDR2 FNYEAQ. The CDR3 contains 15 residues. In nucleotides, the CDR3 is TGTGCCAGCAGCTTAGCGGCAGCCATTGGATACACCATATATTTT. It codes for CASSLAAAIGYTIYF.

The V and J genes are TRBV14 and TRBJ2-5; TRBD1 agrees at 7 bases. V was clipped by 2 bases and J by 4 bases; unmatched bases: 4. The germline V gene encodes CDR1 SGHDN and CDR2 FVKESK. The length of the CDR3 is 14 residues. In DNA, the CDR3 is TGTGCCAGCAGCCAATTCAGGGGGTCAGAGACCCAGTACTTC. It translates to CASSQFRGSETQYF. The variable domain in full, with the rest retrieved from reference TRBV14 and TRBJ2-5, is EAGVTQFPSHSVIEKGQTVTLRCDPISGHDNLYWYRRVMGKEIKFLLHFVKESKQDESGMPNNRFLAERTGGTYSTLKVQPAELEDSGVYFCASSQFRGSETQYFGPGTRLLVL.

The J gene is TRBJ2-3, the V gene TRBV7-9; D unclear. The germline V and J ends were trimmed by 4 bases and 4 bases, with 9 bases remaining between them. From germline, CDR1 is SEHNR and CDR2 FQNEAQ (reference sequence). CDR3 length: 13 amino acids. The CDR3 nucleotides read TGTGCCAGCAGCTCCCGCTTGCCAGATACGCAGTATTTT. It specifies CASSSRLPDTQYF.

The CDR3 loop reads CASSQVSLVNTEAFF. In nucleotides, the CDR3 is TGCGCCAGCAGCCAAGTCTCCTTGGTGAACACTGAAGCTTTCTTT. V gene TRBV4-3 combines with J gene TRBJ1-1; no reliable D call. This CDR3 spans 15 amino acids. Germline V gene sequence: CDR1 LGHNA, CDR2 YSLEER. The ends were cut back, 1 base at V and 0 bases at J, with 9 bases in the middle.

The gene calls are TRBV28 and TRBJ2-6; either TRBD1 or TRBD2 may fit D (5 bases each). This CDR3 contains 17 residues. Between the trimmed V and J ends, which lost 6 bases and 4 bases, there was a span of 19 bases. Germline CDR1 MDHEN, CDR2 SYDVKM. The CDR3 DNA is TGTGCCAGCAGGGGAAGTCTCTCTGGGGGAGGGGCCAACGTCCTGACTTTC. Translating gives CASRGSLSGGGANVLTF.